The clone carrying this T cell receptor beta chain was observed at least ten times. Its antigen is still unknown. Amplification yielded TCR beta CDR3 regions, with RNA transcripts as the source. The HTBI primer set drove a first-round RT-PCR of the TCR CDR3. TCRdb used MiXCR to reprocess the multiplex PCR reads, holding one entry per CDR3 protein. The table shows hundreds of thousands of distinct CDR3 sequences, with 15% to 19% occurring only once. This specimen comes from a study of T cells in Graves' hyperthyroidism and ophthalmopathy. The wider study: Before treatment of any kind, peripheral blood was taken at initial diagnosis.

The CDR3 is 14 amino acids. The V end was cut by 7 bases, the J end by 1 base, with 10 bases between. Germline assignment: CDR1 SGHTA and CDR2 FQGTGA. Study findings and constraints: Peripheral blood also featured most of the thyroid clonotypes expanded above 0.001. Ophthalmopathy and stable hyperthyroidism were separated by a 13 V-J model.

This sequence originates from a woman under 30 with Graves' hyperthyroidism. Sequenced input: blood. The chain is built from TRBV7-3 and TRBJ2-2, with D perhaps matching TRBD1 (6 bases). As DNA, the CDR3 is TGTGCCAGCAAAAAGGACAGGAACACCGGGGAGCTGTTTTTT. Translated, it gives CASKKDRNTGELFF.